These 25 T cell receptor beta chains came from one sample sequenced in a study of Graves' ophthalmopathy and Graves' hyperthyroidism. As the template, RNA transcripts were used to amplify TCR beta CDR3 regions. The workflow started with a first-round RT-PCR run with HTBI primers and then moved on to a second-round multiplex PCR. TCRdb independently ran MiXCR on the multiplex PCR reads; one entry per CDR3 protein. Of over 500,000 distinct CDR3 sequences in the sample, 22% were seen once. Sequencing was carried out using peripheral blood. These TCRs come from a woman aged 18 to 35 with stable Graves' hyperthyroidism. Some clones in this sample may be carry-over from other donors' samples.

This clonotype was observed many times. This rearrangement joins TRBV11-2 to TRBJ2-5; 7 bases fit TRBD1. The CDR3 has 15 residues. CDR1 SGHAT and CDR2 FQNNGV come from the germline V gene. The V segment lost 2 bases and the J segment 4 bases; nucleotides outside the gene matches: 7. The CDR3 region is CASSLWAGGGETQYF. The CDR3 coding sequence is TGTGCCAGCAGCTTATGGGCAGGGGGTGGAGAGACCCAGTACTTC.

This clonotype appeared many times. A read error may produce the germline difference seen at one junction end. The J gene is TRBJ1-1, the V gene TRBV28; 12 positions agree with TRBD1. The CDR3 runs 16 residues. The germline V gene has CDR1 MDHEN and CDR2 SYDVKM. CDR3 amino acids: CASIAGTGGGGTEASF. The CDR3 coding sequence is TGTGCCAGCATCGCTGGGACAGGGGGCGGGGGCACTGAAGCTTCCTTT.

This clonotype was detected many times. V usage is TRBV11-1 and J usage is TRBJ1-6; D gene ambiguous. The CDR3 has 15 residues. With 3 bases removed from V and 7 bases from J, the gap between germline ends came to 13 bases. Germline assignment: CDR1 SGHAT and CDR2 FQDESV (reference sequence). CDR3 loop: CASSLATSGNSPLHF. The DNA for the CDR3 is TGTGCCAGCAGCTTGGCTACATCGGGGAATTCACCCCTCCACTTT. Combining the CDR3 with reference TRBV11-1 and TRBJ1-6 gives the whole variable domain EAEVAQSPRYKITEKSQAVAFWCDPISGHATLYWYRQILGQGPELLVQFQDESVVDDSQLPKDRFSAERLKGVDSTLKIQPAELGDSAMYLCASSLATSGNSPLHFGNGTRLTVT.

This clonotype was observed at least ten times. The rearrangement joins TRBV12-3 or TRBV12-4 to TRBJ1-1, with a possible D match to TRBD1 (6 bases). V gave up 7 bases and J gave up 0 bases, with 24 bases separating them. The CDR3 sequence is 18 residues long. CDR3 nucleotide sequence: TGTGCCAGCACCCAACGGGAACAAGGGGGTTTAATGAACACTGAAGCTTTCTTT. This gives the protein CASTQREQGGLMNTEAFF.

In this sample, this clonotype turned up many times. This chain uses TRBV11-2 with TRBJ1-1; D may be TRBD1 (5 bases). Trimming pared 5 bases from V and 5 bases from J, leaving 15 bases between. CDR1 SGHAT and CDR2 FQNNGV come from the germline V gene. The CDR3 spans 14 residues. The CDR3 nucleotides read TGTGCCAGCAGCCGAATAGGGGTGGTGACTGAAGCTTTCTTT. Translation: CASSRIGVVTEAFF.

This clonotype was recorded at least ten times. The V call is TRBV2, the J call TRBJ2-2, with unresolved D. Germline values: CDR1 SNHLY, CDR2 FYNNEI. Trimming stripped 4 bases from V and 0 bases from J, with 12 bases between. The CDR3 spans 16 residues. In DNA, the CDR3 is TGTGCCAGCAGTGTTTTAGCAGTCGCGAACACCGGGGAGCTGTTTTTT. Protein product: CASSVLAVANTGELFF.

The CDR3 loop is CASTRRSGDRVYEQYF. In nucleotides, the CDR3 is TGTGCCAGCACTCGCCGAAGTGGGGACAGGGTGTACGAGCAGTACTTC. The chain recombines TRBV2 with TRBJ2-7; 9 bases match TRBD1. Per the germline V gene, CDR1 is SNHLY and CDR2 is FYNNEI. With V trimmed by 7 bases and J by 4 bases, 14 bases remained unmatched. CDR3 length: 16 residues.

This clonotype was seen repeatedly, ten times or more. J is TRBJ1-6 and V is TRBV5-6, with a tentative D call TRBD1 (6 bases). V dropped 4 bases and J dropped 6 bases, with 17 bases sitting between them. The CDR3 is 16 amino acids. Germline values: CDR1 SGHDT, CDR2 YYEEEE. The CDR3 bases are TGTGCCAGCAGCACCGAAGGGGGAGGCCTTAATTCACCCCTCCACTTT. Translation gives CASSTEGGGLNSPLHF.

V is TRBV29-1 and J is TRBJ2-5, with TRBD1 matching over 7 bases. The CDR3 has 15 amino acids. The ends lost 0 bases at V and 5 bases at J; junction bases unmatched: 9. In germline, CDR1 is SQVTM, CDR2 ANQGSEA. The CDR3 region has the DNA TGCAGCGTTGAAGATCGGAACAGGGGCGGGGAGACCCAGTACTTC. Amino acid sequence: CSVEDRNRGGETQYF.

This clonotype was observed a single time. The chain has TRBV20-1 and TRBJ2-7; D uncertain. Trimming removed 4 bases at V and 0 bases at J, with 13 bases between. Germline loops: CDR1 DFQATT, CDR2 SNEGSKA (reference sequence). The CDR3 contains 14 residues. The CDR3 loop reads CSAINPRSSYEQYF. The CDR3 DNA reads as TGCAGTGCTATCAACCCCAGGAGCTCCTACGAGCAGTACTTC.

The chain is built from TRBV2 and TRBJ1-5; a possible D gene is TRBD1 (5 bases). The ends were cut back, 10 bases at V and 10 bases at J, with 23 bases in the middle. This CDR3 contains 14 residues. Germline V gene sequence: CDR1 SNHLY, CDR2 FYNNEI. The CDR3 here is CATRVGGSGHPQHF. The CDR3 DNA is TGTGCCACCCGGGTTGGGGGGAGCGGTCATCCCCAGCATTTT.

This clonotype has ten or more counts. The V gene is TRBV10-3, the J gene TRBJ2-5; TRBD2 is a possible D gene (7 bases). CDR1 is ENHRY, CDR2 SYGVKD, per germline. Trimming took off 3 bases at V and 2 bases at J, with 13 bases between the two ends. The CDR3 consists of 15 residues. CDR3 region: CAISERGGEQETQYF. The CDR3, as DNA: TGTGCCATCAGTGAAAGGGGGGGGGAACAAGAGACCCAGTACTTC.

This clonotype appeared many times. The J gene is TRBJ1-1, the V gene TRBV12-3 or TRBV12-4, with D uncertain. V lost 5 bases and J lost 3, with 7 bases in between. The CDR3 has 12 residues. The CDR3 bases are TGTGCCAGCAGTCACACGTACACTGAAGCTTTCTTT. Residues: CASSHTYTEAFF.

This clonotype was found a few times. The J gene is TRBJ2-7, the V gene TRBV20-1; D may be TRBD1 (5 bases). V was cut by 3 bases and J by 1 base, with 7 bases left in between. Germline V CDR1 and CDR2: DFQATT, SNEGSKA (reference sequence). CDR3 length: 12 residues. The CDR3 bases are TGCAGTGCTAGCCAGGGATCCTACGAGCAGTACTTC. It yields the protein CSASQGSYEQYF.

CDR3 nucleotide sequence: TGTGCCAGTAGTAACAGGGGTTTGGACTCTGAAGCTTTCTTT. It is translated as CASSNRGLDSEAFF. V is TRBV19 and J is TRBJ1-1; 7 bases line up with TRBD1. The germline V gene has CDR1 LNHDA and CDR2 SQIVND (reference sequence). This CDR3 is 14 amino acids long. V lost 4 bases to trimming and J lost 6 bases; unmatched junction nucleotides: 8. The full variable domain, rest sourced from reference TRBV19 and TRBJ1-1, is DGGITQSPKYLFRKEGQNVTLSCEQNLNHDAMYWYRQDPGQGLRLIYYSQIVNDFQKGDIAEGYSVSREKKESFPLTVTSAQKNPTAFYLCASSNRGLDSEAFFGQGTRLTVV.

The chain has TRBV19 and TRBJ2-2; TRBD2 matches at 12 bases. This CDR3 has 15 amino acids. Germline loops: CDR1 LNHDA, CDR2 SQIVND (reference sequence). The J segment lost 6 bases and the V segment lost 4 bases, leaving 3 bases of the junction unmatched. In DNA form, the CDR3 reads TGTGCCAGTAGTAACCTAGCGGGGGGGCCCGGGGAGCTGTTTTTT. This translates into CASSNLAGGPGELFF.

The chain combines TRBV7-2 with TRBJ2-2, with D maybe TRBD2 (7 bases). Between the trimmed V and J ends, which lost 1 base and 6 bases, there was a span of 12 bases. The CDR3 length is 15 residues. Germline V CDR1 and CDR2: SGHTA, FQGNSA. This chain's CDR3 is CASSLVRGGAGELFF. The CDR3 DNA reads TGTGCCAGCAGCTTAGTGAGAGGGGGGGCCGGGGAGCTGTTTTTT.

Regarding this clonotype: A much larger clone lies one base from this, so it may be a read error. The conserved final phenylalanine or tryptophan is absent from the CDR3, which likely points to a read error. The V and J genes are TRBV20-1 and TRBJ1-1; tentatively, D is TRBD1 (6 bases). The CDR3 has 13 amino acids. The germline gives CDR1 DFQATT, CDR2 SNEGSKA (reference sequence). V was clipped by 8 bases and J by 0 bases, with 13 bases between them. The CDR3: CSSGQKMNTEAFY. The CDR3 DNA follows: TGCAGTTCAGGACAGAAGATGAACACTGAAGCTTTCTAT.

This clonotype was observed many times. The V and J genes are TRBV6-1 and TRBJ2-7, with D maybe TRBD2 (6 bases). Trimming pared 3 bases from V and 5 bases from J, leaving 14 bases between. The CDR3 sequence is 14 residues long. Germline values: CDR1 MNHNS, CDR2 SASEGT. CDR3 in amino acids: CASSEGTLRDEQYF. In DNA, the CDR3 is TGTGCCAGCAGTGAGGGGACTCTGCGGGACGAGCAGTACTTC.

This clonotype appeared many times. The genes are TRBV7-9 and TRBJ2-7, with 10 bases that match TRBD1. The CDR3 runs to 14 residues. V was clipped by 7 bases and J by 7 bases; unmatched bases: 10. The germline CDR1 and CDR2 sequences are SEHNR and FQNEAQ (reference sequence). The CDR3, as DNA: TGTGCCAGCAAAACGGGGACAGGGGTTGAGGAGCAGTACTTC. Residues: CASKTGTGVEEQYF.

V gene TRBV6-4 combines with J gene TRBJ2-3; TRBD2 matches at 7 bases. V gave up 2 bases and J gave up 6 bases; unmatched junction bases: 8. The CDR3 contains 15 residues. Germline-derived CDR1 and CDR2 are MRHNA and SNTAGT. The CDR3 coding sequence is TGTGCCAGCAGTGACGGTTCCGCAGCGGGGGATACGCAGTATTTT. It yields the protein CASSDGSAAGDTQYF.

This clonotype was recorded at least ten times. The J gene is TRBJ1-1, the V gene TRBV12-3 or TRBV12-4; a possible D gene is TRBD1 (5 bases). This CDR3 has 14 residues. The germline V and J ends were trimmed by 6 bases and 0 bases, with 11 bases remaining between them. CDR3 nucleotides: TGTGCCAGCAGCCTCGACAGCATGAACACTGAAGCTTTCTTT. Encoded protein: CASSLDSMNTEAFF.

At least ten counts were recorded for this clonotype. In DNA, the CDR3 is TGTGCCAGCAGCGTTTTACAGGGGGCCCCCGGGGAGCTGTTTTTT. It codes for CASSVLQGAPGELFF. V is TRBV9 and J is TRBJ2-2, with 9 bases matching TRBD1. The length of the CDR3 is 15 residues. Germline trimming cut 2 bases from V and 6 bases from J; bases unmatched to any gene: 5. Germline lookup yields CDR1 SGDLS and CDR2 YYNGEE. The variable domain in full, completed from reference TRBV9 and TRBJ2-2, reads DSGVTQTPKHLITATGQRVTLRCSPRSGDLSVYWYQQSLDQGLQFLIQYYNGEERAKGNILERFSAQQFPDLHSELNLSSLELGDSALYFCASSVLQGAPGELFFGEGSRLTVL.

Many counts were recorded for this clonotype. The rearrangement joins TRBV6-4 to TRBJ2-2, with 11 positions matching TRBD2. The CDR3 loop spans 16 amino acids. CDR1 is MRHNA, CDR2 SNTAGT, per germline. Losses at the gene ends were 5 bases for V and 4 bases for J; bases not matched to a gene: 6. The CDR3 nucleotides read TGTGCCAGCAGTACTAGCGGGAGTGGAGGCACCGGGGAGCTGTTTTTT. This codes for CASSTSGSGGTGELFF.

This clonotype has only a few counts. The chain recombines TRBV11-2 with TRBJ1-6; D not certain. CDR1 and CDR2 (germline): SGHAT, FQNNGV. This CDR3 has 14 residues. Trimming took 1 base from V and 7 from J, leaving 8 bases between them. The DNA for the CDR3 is TGTGCCAGCAGCTTAGGAGTTTGGAATTCACCCCTCCACTTT. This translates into CASSLGVWNSPLHF.